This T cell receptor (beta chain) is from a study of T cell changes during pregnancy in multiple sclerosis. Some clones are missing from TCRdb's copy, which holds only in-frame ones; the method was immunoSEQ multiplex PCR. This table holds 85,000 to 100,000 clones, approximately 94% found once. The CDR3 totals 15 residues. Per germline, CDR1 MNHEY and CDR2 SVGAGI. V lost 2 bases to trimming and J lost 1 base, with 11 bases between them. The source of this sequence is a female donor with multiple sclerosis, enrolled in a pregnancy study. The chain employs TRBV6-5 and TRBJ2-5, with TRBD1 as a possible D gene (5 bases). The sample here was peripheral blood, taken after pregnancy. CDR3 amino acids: CASSYGASSQETQYF. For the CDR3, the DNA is TGTGCCAGCAGTTACGGGGCGAGCTCCCAAGAGACCCAGTACTTC.